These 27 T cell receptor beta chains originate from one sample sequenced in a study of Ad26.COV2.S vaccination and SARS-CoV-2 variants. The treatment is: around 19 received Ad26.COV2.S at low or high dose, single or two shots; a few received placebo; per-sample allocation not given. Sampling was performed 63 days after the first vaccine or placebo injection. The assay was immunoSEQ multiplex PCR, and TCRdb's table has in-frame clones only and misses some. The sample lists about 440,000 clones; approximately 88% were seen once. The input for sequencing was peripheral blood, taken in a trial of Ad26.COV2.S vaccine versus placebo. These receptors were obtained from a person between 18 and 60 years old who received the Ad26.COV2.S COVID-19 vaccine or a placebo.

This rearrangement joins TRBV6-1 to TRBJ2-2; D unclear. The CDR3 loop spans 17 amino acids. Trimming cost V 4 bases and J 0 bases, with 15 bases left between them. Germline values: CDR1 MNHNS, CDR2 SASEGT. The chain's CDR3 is CASSVFSRGTNTGELFF. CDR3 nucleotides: TGTGCCAGCAGTGTTTTCTCTAGAGGCACGAACACCGGGGAGCTGTTTTTT.

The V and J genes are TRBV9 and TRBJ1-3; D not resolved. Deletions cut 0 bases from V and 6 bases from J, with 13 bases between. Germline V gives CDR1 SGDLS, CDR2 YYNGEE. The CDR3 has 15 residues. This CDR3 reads CASSVAFAGENTIYF. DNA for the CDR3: TGTGCCAGCAGCGTAGCTTTCGCTGGAGAAAACACCATATATTTT. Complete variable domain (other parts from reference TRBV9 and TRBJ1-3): DSGVTQTPKHLITATGQRVTLRCSPRSGDLSVYWYQQSLDQGLQFLIQYYNGEERAKGNILERFSAQQFPDLHSELNLSSLELGDSALYFCASSVAFAGENTIYFGEGSWLTVV.

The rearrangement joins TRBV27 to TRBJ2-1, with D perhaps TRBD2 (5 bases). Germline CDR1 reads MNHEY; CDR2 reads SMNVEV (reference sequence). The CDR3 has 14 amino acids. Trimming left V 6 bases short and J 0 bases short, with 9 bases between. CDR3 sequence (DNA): TGTGCCAGCAGCCGAGGGAGCTCCTACAATGAGCAGTTCTTC. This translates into CASSRGSSYNEQFF.

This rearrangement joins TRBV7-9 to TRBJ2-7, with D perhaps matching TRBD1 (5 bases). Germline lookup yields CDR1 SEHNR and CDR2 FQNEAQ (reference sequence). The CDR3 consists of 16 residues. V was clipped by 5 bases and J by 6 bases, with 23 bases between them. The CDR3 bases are TGTGCCAGCAGCCAAAGGGGCGGTGCTGGCGCCTCCGAGCAGTACTTC. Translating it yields CASSQRGGAGASEQYF.

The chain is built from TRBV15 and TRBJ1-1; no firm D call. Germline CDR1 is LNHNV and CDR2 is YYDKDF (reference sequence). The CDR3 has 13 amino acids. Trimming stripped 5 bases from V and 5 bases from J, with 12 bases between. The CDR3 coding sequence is TGTGCCACCAGCTGGTCGGGCCAGACTGAAGCTTTCTTT. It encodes CATSWSGQTEAFF.

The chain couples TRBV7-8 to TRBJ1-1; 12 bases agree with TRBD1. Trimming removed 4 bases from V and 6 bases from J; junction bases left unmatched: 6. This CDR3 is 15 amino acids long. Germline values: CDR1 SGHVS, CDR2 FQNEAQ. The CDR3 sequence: CASSSRDRGRAEAFF. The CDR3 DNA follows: TGTGCCAGCAGCTCCCGGGACAGGGGGCGTGCTGAAGCTTTCTTT.

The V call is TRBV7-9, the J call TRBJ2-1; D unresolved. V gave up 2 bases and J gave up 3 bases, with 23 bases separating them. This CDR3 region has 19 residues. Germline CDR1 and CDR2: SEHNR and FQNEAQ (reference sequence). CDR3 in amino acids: CASSLTLPRNQIRYNEQFF. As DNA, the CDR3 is TGTGCCAGCAGCTTAACCCTTCCGCGGAACCAAATCCGCTACAATGAGCAGTTCTTC.

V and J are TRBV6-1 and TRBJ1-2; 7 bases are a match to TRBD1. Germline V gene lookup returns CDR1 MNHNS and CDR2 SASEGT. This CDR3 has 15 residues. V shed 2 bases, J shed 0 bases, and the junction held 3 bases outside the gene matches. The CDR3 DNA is TGTGCCAGCAGTGAACAGGGGGACGCTAACTATGGCTACACCTTC. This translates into CASSEQGDANYGYTF.

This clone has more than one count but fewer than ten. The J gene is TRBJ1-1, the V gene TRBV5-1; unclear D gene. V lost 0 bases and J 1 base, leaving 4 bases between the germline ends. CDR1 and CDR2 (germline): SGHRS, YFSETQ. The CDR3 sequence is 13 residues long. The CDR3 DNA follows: TGCGCCAGCAGCTTGGTTCGGAACACTGAAGCTTTCTTT. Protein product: CASSLVRNTEAFF.

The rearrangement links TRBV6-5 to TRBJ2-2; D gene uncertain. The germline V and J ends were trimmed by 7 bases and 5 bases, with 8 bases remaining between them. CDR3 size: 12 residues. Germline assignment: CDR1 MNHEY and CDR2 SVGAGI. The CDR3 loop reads CASMRRTGELFF. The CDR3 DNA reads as TGTGCCAGCATGCGGAGAACCGGGGAGCTGTTTTTT.

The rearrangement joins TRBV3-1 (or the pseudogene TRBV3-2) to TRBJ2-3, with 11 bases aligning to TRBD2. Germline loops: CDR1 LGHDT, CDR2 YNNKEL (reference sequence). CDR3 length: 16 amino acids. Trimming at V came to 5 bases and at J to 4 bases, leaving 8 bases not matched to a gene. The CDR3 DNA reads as TGTGCCAGCAGCTGGACTAGCGGGCACACACCAGATACGCAGTATTTT. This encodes CASSWTSGHTPDTQYF.

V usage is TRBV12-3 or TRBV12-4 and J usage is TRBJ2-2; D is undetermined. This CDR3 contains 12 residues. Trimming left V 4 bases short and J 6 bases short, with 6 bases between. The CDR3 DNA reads TGTGCCAGCAGTTCATTCCCCGGGGAGCTGTTTTTT. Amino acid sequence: CASSSFPGELFF.

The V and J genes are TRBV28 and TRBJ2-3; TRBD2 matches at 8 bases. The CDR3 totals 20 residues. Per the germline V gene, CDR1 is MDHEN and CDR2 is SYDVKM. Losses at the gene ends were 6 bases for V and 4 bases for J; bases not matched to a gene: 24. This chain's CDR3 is CASRAVMGGRSLRVPDTQYF. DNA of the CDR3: TGTGCCAGCAGGGCTGTGATGGGCGGGAGGTCCCTAAGGGTTCCAGATACGCAGTATTTT.

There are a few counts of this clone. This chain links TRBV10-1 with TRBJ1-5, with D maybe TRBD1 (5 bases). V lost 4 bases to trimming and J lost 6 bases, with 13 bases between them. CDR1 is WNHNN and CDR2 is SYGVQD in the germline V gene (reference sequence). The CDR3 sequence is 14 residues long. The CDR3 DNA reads TGCGCCAGCAGTGTACGGGGACGCGGTCAGCCCCAGCATTTT. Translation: CASSVRGRGQPQHF.

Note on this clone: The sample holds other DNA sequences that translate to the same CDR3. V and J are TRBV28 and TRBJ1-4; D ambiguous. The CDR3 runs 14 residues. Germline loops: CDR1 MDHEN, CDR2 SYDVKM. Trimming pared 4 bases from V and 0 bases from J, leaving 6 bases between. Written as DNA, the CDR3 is TGTGCCAGCAGTTACCGAGCAACTAATGAAAAACTGTTTTTT. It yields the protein CASSYRATNEKLFF. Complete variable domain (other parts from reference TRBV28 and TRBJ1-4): DVKVTQSSRYLVKRTGEKVFLECVQDMDHENMFWYRQDPGLGLRLIYFSYDVKMKEKGDIPEGYSVSREKKERFSLILESASTNQTSMYLCASSYRATNEKLFFGSGTQLSVL.

CDR3 loop: CASSEAQGGNQPQHF. The CDR3 nucleotides read TGTGCCAGCAGTGAAGCGCAAGGGGGCAATCAGCCCCAGCATTTT. V and J are TRBV6-1 and TRBJ1-5, with D possibly TRBD1 on 5 matching bases. V shed 0 bases and J shed 2 bases, with 8 bases lying between them. The CDR3 covers 15 residues. Per the germline V gene, CDR1 is MNHNS and CDR2 is SASEGT.

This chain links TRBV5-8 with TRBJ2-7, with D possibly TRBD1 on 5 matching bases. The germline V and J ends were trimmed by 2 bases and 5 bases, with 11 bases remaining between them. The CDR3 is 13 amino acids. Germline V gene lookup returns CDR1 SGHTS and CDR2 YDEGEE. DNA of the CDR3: TGTGCCAGCAGCTTTATGGCAGGGAACGAGCAGTACTTC. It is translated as CASSFMAGNEQYF.

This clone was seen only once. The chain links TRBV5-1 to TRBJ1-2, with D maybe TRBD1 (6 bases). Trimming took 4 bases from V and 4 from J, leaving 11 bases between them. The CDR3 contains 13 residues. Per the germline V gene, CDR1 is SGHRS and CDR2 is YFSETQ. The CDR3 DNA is TGCGCCAGCAGCGAAGGGGGGAGCTATGGCTACACCTTC. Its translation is CASSEGGSYGYTF.

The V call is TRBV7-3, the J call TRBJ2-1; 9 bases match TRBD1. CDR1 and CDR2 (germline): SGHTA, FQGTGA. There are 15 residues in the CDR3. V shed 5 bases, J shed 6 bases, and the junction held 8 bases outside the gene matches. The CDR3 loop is CASSQGTGKFNEQFF. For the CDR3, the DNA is TGTGCCAGCAGCCAGGGGACAGGGAAATTCAATGAGCAGTTCTTC.

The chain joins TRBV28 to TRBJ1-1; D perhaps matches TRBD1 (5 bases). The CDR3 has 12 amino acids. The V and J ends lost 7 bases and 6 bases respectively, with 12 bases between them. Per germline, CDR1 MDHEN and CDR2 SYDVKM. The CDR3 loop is CASTQGPPEAFF. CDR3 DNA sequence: TGTGCCAGCACCCAGGGTCCCCCTGAAGCTTTCTTT.

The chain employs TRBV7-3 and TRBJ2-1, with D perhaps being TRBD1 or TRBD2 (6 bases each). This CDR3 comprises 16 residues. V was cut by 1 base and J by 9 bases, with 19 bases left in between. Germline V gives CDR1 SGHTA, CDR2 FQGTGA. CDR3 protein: CASSLMGRGQVSEQFF. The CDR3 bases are TGTGCCAGCAGCTTAATGGGACGGGGGCAAGTGAGTGAGCAGTTCTTC. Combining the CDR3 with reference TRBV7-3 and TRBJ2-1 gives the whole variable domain GAGVSQTPSNKVTEKGKYVELRCDPISGHTALYWYRQSLGQGPEFLIYFQGTGAADDSGLPNDRFFAVRPEGSVSTLKIQRTERGDSAVYLCASSLMGRGQVSEQFFGPGTRLTVL.

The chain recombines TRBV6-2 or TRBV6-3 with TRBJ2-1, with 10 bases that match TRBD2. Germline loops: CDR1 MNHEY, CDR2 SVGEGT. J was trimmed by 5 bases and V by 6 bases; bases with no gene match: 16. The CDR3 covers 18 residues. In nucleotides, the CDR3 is TGTGCCAGCAGCCCGAGAGATAAAGCGGGAGGGAGGGACAATGAGCAGTTCTTC. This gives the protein CASSPRDKAGGRDNEQFF.

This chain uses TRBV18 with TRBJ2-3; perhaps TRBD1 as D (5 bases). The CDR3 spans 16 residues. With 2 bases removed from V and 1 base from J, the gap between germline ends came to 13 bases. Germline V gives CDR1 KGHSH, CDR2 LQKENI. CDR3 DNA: TGTGCCAGCTCACCATGGGGCCGACGTGGCACAGATACGCAGTATTTT. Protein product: CASSPWGRRGTDTQYF.

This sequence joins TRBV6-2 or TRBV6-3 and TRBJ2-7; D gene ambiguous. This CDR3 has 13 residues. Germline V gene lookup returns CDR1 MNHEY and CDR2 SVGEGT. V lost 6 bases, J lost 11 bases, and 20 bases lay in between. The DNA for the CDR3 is TGTGCCAGCAGCGACTTACGTTGGGTGGTGGAGTACTTC. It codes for CASSDLRWVVEYF.

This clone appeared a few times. In nucleotides, the CDR3 is TGTGCCAGCAGCCAAGAGGTGGGGAACACTGAAGCTTTCTTT. Its protein is CASSQEVGNTEAFF. The chain has TRBV16 and TRBJ1-1; D unclear. CDR3 length: 14 residues. Trimming removed 2 bases at V and 1 base at J, with 8 bases between. In germline, CDR1 is KGHSY, CDR2 FQNENV. The full variable domain, rest sourced from reference TRBV16 and TRBJ1-1, is GEEVAQTPKHLVRGEGQKAKLYCAPIKGHSYVFWYQQVLKNEFKFLISFQNENVFDETGMPKERFSAKCLPNSPCSLEIQATKLEDSAVYFCASSQEVGNTEAFFGQGTRLTVV.

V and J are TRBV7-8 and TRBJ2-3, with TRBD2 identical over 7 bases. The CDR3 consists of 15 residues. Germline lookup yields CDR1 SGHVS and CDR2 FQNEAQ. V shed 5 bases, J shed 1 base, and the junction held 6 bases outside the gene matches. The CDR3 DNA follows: TGTGCCAGCAGCCGTAGTCTAGCGGGCACAGATACGCAGTATTTT. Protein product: CASSRSLAGTDTQYF.

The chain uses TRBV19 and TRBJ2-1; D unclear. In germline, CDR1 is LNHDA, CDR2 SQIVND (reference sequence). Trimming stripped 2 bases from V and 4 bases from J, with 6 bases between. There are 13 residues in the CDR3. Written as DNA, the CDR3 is TGTGCCAGTAGTATACCCGGGTACAATGAGCAGTTCTTC. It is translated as CASSIPGYNEQFF. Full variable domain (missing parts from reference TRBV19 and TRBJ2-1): DGGITQSPKYLFRKEGQNVTLSCEQNLNHDAMYWYRQDPGQGLRLIYYSQIVNDFQKGDIAEGYSVSREKKESFPLTVTSAQKNPTAFYLCASSIPGYNEQFFGPGTRLTVL.